Each of the 21 T cell receptor beta chains below was sequenced from the same sample in a study of patients and donors after allogeneic stem cell transplantation. TCRdb processed the RT-PCR reads anew with MiXCR; each CDR3 protein has one entry. Of approximately 210,000 distinct CDR3 sequences in the sample, around two fifths were seen once. The sequenced sample consisted of blood, either unsorted or a sorted T cell fraction (not recorded which). The receptors here all came from a human donor who was either an allogeneic HSCT recipient or a stem cell or donor lymphocyte infusion donor (not recorded which). It is not recorded whose cells these are; they may come from a transplant donor.

The CDR3 DNA is TGTGCCAGCAGTTACAGGGCTTGGACTGAAGCTTTCTTT. Translating gives CASSYRAWTEAFF. V usage is TRBV6-2 or TRBV6-3 and J usage is TRBJ1-1, with unresolved D. The germline gives CDR1 MNHEY, CDR2 SVGEGT. The CDR3 contains 13 residues. Trimming pared 2 bases from V and 5 bases from J, leaving 9 bases between.

The genes are TRBV28 and TRBJ2-7; TRBD2 might be the D (6 bases). The CDR3 is made up of 15 amino acids. Germline V gene sequence: CDR1 MDHEN, CDR2 SYDVKM. Trimming took off 4 bases at V and 4 bases at J, with 17 bases between the two ends. CDR3 amino acids: CASSSSSTGEYEQYF. The CDR3 DNA follows: TGTGCCAGCAGTTCCTCCTCGACGGGAGAGTACGAGCAGTACTTC.

Only a few counts were recorded for this clonotype. The chain uses TRBV7-2 and TRBJ2-3; TRBD2 matches 7 bases. Germline V CDR1 and CDR2: SGHTA, FQGNSA. The trim removed 2 bases at V and 1 base at J, leaving 6 bases unmatched. The CDR3 runs to 16 residues. For the CDR3, the DNA is TGTGCCAGCAGCTTATTTGGCCTAGCGGGCACAGATACGCAGTATTTT. Protein product: CASSLFGLAGTDTQYF.

This clonotype has more than one count but fewer than ten. The chain links TRBV5-6 to TRBJ1-5; 8 bases align to TRBD1. V was clipped by 4 bases and J by 0 bases; unmatched bases: 9. CDR3 length: 17 amino acids. Germline CDR1 reads SGHDT; CDR2 reads YYEEEE. The CDR3 DNA reads as TGTGCCAGCAGCGACGGGACAGGCGATGATAGCAATCAGCCCCAGCATTTT. It encodes CASSDGTGDDSNQPQHF.

This clonotype was seen more than once but under ten times. The chain combines TRBV21-1 with TRBJ1-2; TRBD1 reflects the table's D call only, with no check against the DNA. TRBV21-1 is deemed a pseudogene. The CDR3 runs 15 residues. Here the CDR3 DNA reads TGTGCCAGCAGCAAAGGACCGGGAACGAGTTCGGGCTACACCTTC. It yields the protein CASSKGPGTSSGYTF.

In this sample, this clonotype turned up a few times. The chain combines TRBV24-1 with TRBJ1-1; maybe TRBD1 (6 bases). Germline CDR1 is KGHDR and CDR2 is SFDVKD. The CDR3 extends over 14 amino acids. V dropped 7 bases and J dropped 0 bases, with 11 bases sitting between them. CDR3 protein: CATSRGQLNTEAFF. The CDR3 DNA follows: TGTGCCACCAGCAGAGGACAGCTGAACACTGAAGCTTTCTTT.

This clonotype occurred a few times. This rearrangement joins TRBV20-1 to TRBJ2-7; the match to TRBD2 covers 8 bases. Per germline, CDR1 DFQATT and CDR2 SNEGSKA (reference sequence). The CDR3 is 14 residues long. Trimming took 5 bases from V and 2 from J; bases not matched to a gene: 8. The CDR3 protein is CSAGERGIPYEQYF. The CDR3 region has the DNA TGCAGTGCTGGGGAGCGGGGGATTCCCTACGAGCAGTACTTC.

This clonotype occurred many times. The rearrangement links TRBV15 to TRBJ1-2, with D perhaps TRBD1 (5 bases). CDR3 length: 15 amino acids. Germline loops: CDR1 LNHNV, CDR2 YYDKDF (reference sequence). V lost 1 base and J 4 bases, leaving 13 bases between the germline ends. CDR3: CATSRGSGTFYGYTF. In DNA, the CDR3 is TGTGCCACCAGCAGAGGAAGCGGGACGTTCTATGGCTACACCTTC.

The chain uses TRBV12-3 or TRBV12-4 and TRBJ2-2, with D unclear. CDR3 size: 13 residues. Trimming shortened V by 7 bases and J by 1 base, and 7 bases separated the two germline ends. CDR3 region: CASNLKNTGELFF. The CDR3 nucleotides are TGTGCCAGCAACCTAAAGAACACCGGGGAGCTGTTTTTT.

This clonotype has a handful of counts. The chain joins TRBV12-3 or TRBV12-4 to TRBJ2-5; 8 nucleotides agree with TRBD1. CDR3 length equals 14 residues. J was trimmed by 0 bases and V by 5 bases; bases with no gene match: 2. CDR3 sequence reads: CASSRQGNQETQYF. CDR3 bases: TGTGCCAGCAGTAGACAGGGGAACCAAGAGACCCAGTACTTC.

The chain joins TRBV28 to TRBJ2-7; TRBD1 matches 8 bases. The CDR3 extends over 15 amino acids. From germline, CDR1 is MDHEN and CDR2 SYDVKM. V gave up 6 bases and J gave up 1 base; unmatched junction bases: 8. CDR3 DNA: TGTGCCAGCAGCTACAGGGGGATCGCGTCCTACGAGCAGTACTTC. Translation: CASSYRGIASYEQYF.

V gene TRBV7-2 combines with J gene TRBJ2-3; D not resolved. Germline V gives CDR1 SGHTA, CDR2 FQGNSA. The CDR3 is made up of 12 amino acids. The ends were cut back, 5 bases at V and 6 bases at J, with 9 bases in the middle. CDR3 DNA: TGTGCCAGCAGCCGGGTTTCGGATACGCAGTATTTT. Protein product: CASSRVSDTQYF. Together with reference TRBV7-2 and TRBJ2-3, the CDR3 gives the full variable domain: GAGVSQSPSNKVTEKGKDVELRCDPISGHTALYWYRQSLGQGLEFLIYFQGNSAPDKSGLPSDRFSAERTGGSVSTLTIQRTQQEDSAVYLCASSRVSDTQYFGPGTRLTVL.

This clonotype was seen a few times. J is TRBJ2-1 and V is TRBV6-5; D is undetermined. CDR1 MNHEY and CDR2 SVGAGI come from the germline V gene. Trimming cost V 6 bases and J 8 bases, with 11 bases left between them. This CDR3 is 12 amino acids long. The CDR3 DNA reads TGTGCCAGCAGCCTGGACGACGATGAGCAGTTCTTC. It yields the protein CASSLDDDEQFF.

The table lists this clonotype with a few counts. The chain employs TRBV5-6 and TRBJ1-1; D not resolved. The germline gives CDR1 SGHDT, CDR2 YYEEEE. This CDR3 is built from 15 residues. V dropped 7 bases and J dropped 1 base, with 17 bases sitting between them. CDR3 bases: TGTGCCAGCTTGTACGGGGTTGGAGAGAACACTGAAGCTTTCTTT. This sequence encodes CASLYGVGENTEAFF.

The V gene is TRBV12-3 or TRBV12-4, the J gene TRBJ2-2; possibly TRBD1 for D (6 bases). There are 15 residues in the CDR3. The V and J ends lost 7 bases and 5 bases respectively, with 17 bases between them. CDR3 coding DNA: TGTGCCAGCACTTCCGTTGGGGGCCCTACCGGGGAGCTGTTTTTT. Its translation: CASTSVGGPTGELFF.

This chain connects TRBV6-5 to TRBJ1-2, with D possibly being TRBD1 (5 bases). Germline V CDR1 and CDR2: MNHEY, SVGAGI. The length of the CDR3 is 16 residues. V was cut by 5 bases and J by 4 bases, with 20 bases left in between. The CDR3 nucleotides are TGTGCCAGCAGTACACCCTCCAGGGTTAGCGGCTATGGCTACACCTTC. The encoded protein is CASSTPSRVSGYGYTF.

The V and J genes are TRBV7-9 and TRBJ2-3; 7 nucleotides line up with TRBD1. Germline trimming cut 2 bases from V and 1 base from J; bases unmatched to any gene: 3. CDR1 is SEHNR and CDR2 is FQNEAQ in the germline V gene (reference sequence). The CDR3 loop spans 15 amino acids. The CDR3 region has the DNA TGTGCCAGCAGCTTAAGGGGGCTGGGCACAGATACGCAGTATTTT. This gives the protein CASSLRGLGTDTQYF.

The chain joins TRBV5-1 to TRBJ2-3; no firm D call. From germline, CDR1 is SGHRS and CDR2 YFSETQ. V lost 4 bases and J lost 4, with 16 bases in between. The length of the CDR3 is 15 residues. The CDR3 DNA reads as TGCGCCAGCAGCCCGGTGCCGGAGAGAGCAGATACGCAGTATTTT. It translates to CASSPVPERADTQYF.

The chain links TRBV20-1 to TRBJ2-1, with D possibly TRBD2 on 6 matching bases. This CDR3 comprises 13 residues. Trimming cost V 3 bases and J 2 bases, with 8 bases left between them. The germline gives CDR1 DFQATT, CDR2 SNEGSKA (reference sequence). Here the CDR3 reads CSASRLAYNEQFF. The CDR3 DNA sequence: TGCAGTGCTAGTCGACTAGCCTACAATGAGCAGTTCTTC.

This clonotype was detected only a few times. Here the CDR3 reads CAGGQAGNQPQHF. The CDR3 coding sequence is TGTGCCGGTGGACAGGCGGGTAATCAGCCCCAGCATTTT. The chain has TRBV2 and TRBJ1-5; 7 bases agree with TRBD1. The V gene end was trimmed by 11 bases and the J gene end by 4 bases; junction bases not matched to a gene: 8. The length of the CDR3 is 13 residues. The germline CDR1 and CDR2 sequences are SNHLY and FYNNEI.

This clonotype was recorded a few times. The rearrangement links TRBV7-6 to TRBJ1-1, with D tentatively TRBD1 (5 bases). The germline V gene has CDR1 SGHVS and CDR2 FNYEAQ. The V gene lost 0 bases and the J gene lost 7 bases, with 15 bases spanning the gap. There are 15 residues in the CDR3. CDR3 sequence: CASSLAPDSLVEAFF. CDR3 bases: TGTGCCAGCAGCTTAGCGCCCGACAGTTTAGTTGAAGCTTTCTTT.